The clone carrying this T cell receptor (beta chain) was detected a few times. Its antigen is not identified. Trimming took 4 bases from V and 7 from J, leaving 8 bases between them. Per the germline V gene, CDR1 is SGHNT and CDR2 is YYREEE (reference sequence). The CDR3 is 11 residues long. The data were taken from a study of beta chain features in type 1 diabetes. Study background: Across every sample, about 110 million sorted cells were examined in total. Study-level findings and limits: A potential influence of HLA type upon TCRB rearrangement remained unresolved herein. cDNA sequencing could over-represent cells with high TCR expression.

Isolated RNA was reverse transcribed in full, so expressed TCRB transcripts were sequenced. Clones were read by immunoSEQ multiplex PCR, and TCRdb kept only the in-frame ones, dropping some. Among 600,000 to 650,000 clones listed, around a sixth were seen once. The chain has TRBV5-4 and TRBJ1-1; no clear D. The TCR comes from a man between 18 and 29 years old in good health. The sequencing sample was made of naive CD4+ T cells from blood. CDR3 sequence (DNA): TGTGCCAGCAGCGTCTCGGGTGAAGCTTTCTTT. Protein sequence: CASSVSGEAFF.